Below, 9 T cell receptor beta chains from the same sample are listed, as sequenced in a study of blood T cell repertoires in COVID-19 (TCRdb year 2020). The receptor library was made with the immunoSEQ multiplex PCR assay. TCRdb re-hosts the immuneACCESS table, in-frame sequences only. Its copies lack some clones; in the studies checked, an unresolved V gene accounts for under half of them, and the cause for the rest is not known. This sample lists some 200,000 clones; 65% to 85% were detected once. The ten largest clones add up to roughly 13% of the sample. Sample: peripheral blood. These receptors all come from a human donor in a cohort sampled during active COVID-19.

The chain links TRBV6-5 to TRBJ2-1, with TRBD1 identical over 9 bases. The CDR3 loop spans 14 amino acids. Germline loops: CDR1 MNHEY, CDR2 SVGAGI. V dropped 10 bases and J dropped 8; count of bases not matched to a gene: 12. CDR3 sequence reads: CANSRDRATDEQFF. DNA for the CDR3: TGTGCCAATTCCCGGGACAGGGCTACCGATGAGCAGTTCTTC.

The V call is TRBV6-5, the J call TRBJ2-7, with D possibly matching TRBD2 (6 bases). The V end was cut by 1 base, the J end by 6 bases, with 13 bases between. The CDR3 spans 14 residues. Looked up from germline, CDR1 is MNHEY and CDR2 is SVGAGI. In nucleotides, the CDR3 is TGTGCCAGCAGTTACTTGTCCGCCGGGGGCGAGCAGTACTTC. Its translation: CASSYLSAGGEQYF.

The chain employs TRBV5-5 and TRBJ1-2; TRBD1 aligns across 12 bases. Germline lookup yields CDR1 SGHKS and CDR2 YYEKEE (reference sequence). The CDR3 totals 16 residues. J lost 5 bases, V lost 0 bases, and 5 bases had no gene match. DNA for the CDR3: TGTGCCAGCAGCTTGGCCTCGGGACAGGGGGCGTATGGCTACACCTTC. Its protein product is CASSLASGQGAYGYTF.

V is TRBV28 and J is TRBJ1-1; maybe TRBD1 (5 bases). This CDR3 comprises 15 residues. The germline CDR1 and CDR2 sequences are MDHEN and SYDVKM. Trimming took 5 bases from V and 3 from J, leaving 16 bases between them. CDR3 bases: TGTGCCAGCAGTCTCCTTATGGTGGGGCACACTGAAGCTTTCTTT. Its translation is CASSLLMVGHTEAFF.

The rearrangement uses TRBV19 and TRBJ1-5; 7 nucleotides align to TRBD1. The CDR3 contains 15 residues. Germline CDR1 LNHDA, CDR2 SQIVND (reference sequence). V lost 4 bases to trimming and J lost 0 bases; unmatched junction nucleotides: 3. In DNA, the CDR3 is TGTGCCAGTAGTACGACAGGGCCTAGCAATCAGCCCCAGCATTTT. It specifies CASSTTGPSNQPQHF.

The V gene is TRBV7-8, the J gene TRBJ1-1; 9 nucleotides align to TRBD1. Germline V lookup: CDR1 SGHVS, CDR2 FQNEAQ. J lost 1 base, V lost 5 bases, and 5 bases had no gene match. This CDR3 region has 15 residues. The CDR3 coding sequence is TGTGCCAGCAGCCTACAGACAGGGGGGAACACTGAAGCTTTCTTT. Translation gives CASSLQTGGNTEAFF.

This clone was seen a single time. The gene calls are TRBV9 and TRBJ1-1; 7 bases align to TRBD1. V trimming: 0 bases; J trimming: 8 bases; junction bases outside the gene matches: 7. Per germline, CDR1 SGDLS and CDR2 YYNGEE. The CDR3 runs to 14 residues. Here the CDR3 DNA reads TGTGCCAGCAGCGTAGTCAGGGGGACTGGGGAAGCTTTCTTT. This gives the protein CASSVVRGTGEAFF.

This chain connects TRBV5-1 to TRBJ2-7; D call uncertain. Germline CDR1 reads SGHRS; CDR2 reads YFSETQ. Trimming cost V 0 bases and J 5 bases, with 15 bases left between them. The CDR3 is 15 amino acids. DNA for the CDR3: TGCGCCAGCAGCTTGGGCTTCGGAATGGGCAACGAGCAGTACTTC. As protein: CASSLGFGMGNEQYF. Using reference TRBV5-1 and TRBJ2-7 for the parts outside the CDR3, the full variable domain is KAGVTQTPRYLIKTRGQQVTLSCSPISGHRSVSWYQQTPGQGLQFLFEYFSETQRNKGNFPGRFSGRQFSNSRSEMNVSTLELGDSALYLCASSLGFGMGNEQYFGPGTRLTVT.

V usage is TRBV27 and J usage is TRBJ2-7; possibly TRBD2 for D (7 bases). The CDR3 is made up of 14 amino acids. The germline CDR1 and CDR2 sequences are MNHEY and SMNVEV (reference sequence). Trimming took 10 bases from V and 2 from J, leaving 18 bases between them. The CDR3 DNA is TGTGCCACGGGGGCTAGCGGACCCACCTACGAGCAGTACTTC. This gives the protein CATGASGPTYEQYF.